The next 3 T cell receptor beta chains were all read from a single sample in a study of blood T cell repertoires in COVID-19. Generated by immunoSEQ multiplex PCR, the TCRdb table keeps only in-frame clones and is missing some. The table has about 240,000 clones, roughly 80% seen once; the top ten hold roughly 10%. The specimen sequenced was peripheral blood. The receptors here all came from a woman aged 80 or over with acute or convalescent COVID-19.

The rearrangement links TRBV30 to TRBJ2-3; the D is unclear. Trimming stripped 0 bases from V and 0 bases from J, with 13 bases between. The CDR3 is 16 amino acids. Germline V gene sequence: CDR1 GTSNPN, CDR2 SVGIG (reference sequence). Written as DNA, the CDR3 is TGTGCCTGGAGTGTATCCGATGGCGGAAGCACAGATACGCAGTATTTT. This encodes CAWSVSDGGSTDTQYF.

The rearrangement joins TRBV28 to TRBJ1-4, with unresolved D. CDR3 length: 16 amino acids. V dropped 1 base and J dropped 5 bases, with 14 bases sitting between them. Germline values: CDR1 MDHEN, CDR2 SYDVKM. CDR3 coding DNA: TGTGCCAGCAGTTTATCGAAAGGCAGAGGGAATGAAAAACTGTTTTTT. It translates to CASSLSKGRGNEKLFF.

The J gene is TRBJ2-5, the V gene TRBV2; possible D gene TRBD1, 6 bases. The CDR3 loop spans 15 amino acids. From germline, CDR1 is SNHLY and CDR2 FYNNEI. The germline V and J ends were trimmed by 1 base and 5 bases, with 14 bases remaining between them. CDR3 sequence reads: CASSEGGRGRETQYF. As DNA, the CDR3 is TGTGCCAGCAGTGAAGGGGGCAGGGGAAGGGAGACCCAGTACTTC.